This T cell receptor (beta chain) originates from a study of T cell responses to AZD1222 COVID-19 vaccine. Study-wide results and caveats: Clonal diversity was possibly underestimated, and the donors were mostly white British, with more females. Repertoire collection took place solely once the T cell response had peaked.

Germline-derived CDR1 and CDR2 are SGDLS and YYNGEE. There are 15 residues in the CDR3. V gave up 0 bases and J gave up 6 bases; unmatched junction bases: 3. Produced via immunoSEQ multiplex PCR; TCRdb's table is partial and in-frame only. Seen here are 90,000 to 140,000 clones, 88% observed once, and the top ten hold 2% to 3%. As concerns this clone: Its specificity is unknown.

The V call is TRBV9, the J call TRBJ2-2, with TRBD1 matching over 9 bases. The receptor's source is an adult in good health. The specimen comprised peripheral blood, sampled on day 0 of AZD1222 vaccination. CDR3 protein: CASSVGDRAPGELFF. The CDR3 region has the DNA TGTGCCAGCAGCGTAGGGGACAGGGCTCCCGGGGAGCTGTTTTTT.